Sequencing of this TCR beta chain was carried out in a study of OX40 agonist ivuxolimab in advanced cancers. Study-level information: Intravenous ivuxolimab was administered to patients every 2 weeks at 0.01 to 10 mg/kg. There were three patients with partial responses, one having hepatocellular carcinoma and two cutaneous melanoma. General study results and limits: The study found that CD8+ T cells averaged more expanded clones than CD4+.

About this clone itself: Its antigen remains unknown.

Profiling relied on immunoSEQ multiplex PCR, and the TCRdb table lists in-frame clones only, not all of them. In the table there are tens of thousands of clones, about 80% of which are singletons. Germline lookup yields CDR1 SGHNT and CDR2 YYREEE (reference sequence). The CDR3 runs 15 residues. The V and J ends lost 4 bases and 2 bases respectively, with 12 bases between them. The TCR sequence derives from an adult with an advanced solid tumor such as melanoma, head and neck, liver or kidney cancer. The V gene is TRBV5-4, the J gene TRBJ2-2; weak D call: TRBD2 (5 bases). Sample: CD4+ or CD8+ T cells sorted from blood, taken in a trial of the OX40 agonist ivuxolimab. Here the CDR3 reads CASSPRTSNTGELFF. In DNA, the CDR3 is TGTGCCAGCAGCCCTCGGACTTCAAACACCGGGGAGCTGTTTTTT.